Presented here are 26 T cell receptor beta chains from one specimen sequenced in a study of cytomegalovirus exposure and HLA in healthy donors. Sequenced by immunoSEQ multiplex PCR; TCRdb stores in-frame clones only, minus some. Among more than 75,000 clones listed, roughly 93% were seen once. Sequenced material: PBMCs. These receptors originate from a man between 18 and 35 years old in good health and CMV-seronegative.

The rearrangement links TRBV7-8 to TRBJ1-2, with D possibly being TRBD1 (5 bases). There are 17 residues in the CDR3. V shed 2 bases and J shed 2 bases, with 18 bases lying between them. Germline V gene sequence: CDR1 SGHVS, CDR2 FQNEAQ. CDR3 loop: CASSLSPRQPINYGYTF. The CDR3, as DNA: TGTGCCAGCAGCTTATCCCCGAGACAGCCGATCAACTATGGCTACACCTTC.

About this clone: This CDR3 is also generated by other DNA sequences in the sample. The gene calls are TRBV7-2 and TRBJ2-5; D uncertain. Looked up from germline, CDR1 is SGHTA and CDR2 is FQGNSA. The CDR3 has 11 residues. The V end lost 2 bases, the J end lost 5 bases, and 3 bases lay between the germline ends. The CDR3 bases are TGTGCCAGCAGCTTATCGGAGACCCAGTACTTC. Translating gives CASSLSETQYF.

This chain links TRBV7-9 with TRBJ2-6; a possible D gene is TRBD1 (6 bases). This CDR3 spans 16 amino acids. CDR1 is SEHNR, CDR2 FQNEAQ, per germline (reference sequence). V dropped 8 bases and J dropped 1 base, with 15 bases sitting between them. Here the CDR3 DNA reads TGTGCCAGCCACTCACAGGGTCTTTCTGGGGCCAACGTCCTGACTTTC. It yields the protein CASHSQGLSGANVLTF.

The rearrangement links TRBV5-1 to TRBJ2-3; D is perhaps TRBD2 (7 bases). The V end lost 3 bases, the J end lost 0 bases, and 14 bases lay between the germline ends. The CDR3 is 16 residues long. Per the germline V gene, CDR1 is SGHRS and CDR2 is YFSETQ. CDR3 residues: CASSSYGGASTDTQYF. DNA for the CDR3: TGCGCCAGCAGCTCCTATGGGGGGGCGAGCACAGATACGCAGTATTTT.

The CDR3 DNA reads as TGTGCCTGGAGTGTGGGAGCAACCACTTTCTTT. Translated: CAWSVGATTFF. This chain links TRBV30 with TRBJ1-1; D ambiguous. The ends were cut back, 0 bases at V and 12 bases at J, with 11 bases in the middle. The CDR3 is made up of 11 amino acids. Germline loops: CDR1 GTSNPN, CDR2 SVGIG (reference sequence).

The chain employs TRBV5-1 and TRBJ2-5, with D tentatively TRBD2 (6 bases). Per germline, CDR1 SGHRS and CDR2 YFSETQ. With 7 bases removed from V and 7 bases from J, the gap between germline ends came to 11 bases. The CDR3 runs 11 residues. The DNA for the CDR3 is TGCGCCAGCTCGCTGGAGGGGACCCAGTACTTC. It is translated as CASSLEGTQYF.

The chain carries TRBV5-4 and TRBJ2-5; no definite D call. This CDR3 contains 13 residues. Trimming left V 1 base short and J 3 bases short, with 7 bases between. Looked up from germline, CDR1 is SGHNT and CDR2 is YYREEE (reference sequence). In nucleotides, the CDR3 is TGTGCCAGCAGCTTGTGGCCAAAAGAGACCCAGTACTTC. This translates into CASSLWPKETQYF.

This clone was detected only once. The V gene is TRBV6-5, the J gene TRBJ1-5; TRBD1 might be the D (6 bases). The CDR3 sequence is 14 residues long. V was cut by 6 bases and J by 7 bases, with 16 bases left in between. CDR1 is MNHEY, CDR2 SVGAGI, per germline. The CDR3 is CASRRTVGAQPQHF. In nucleotides, the CDR3 is TGTGCCAGCAGGAGGACAGTCGGCGCGCAGCCCCAGCATTTT.

The chain uses TRBV5-1 and TRBJ1-1; TRBD1 agrees at 9 bases. The trim removed 6 bases at V and 0 bases at J, leaving 12 bases unmatched. Germline CDR1 is SGHRS and CDR2 is YFSETQ. This CDR3 has 17 residues. CDR3 in DNA: TGCGCCAGCAACCTGGGACAGGGACATTTAATGAACACTGAAGCTTTCTTT. It is translated as CASNLGQGHLMNTEAFF.

The chain carries TRBV7-8 and TRBJ2-7, with D possibly being TRBD1 (5 bases). Germline loops: CDR1 SGHVS, CDR2 FQNEAQ. The CDR3 runs 16 residues. V lost 4 bases and J 0 bases, leaving 16 bases between the germline ends. This chain's CDR3 is CASSSFTGRSSYEQYF. As DNA, the CDR3 is TGTGCCAGCAGCTCCTTCACAGGCAGGAGCTCCTACGAGCAGTACTTC.

V gene TRBV4-2 combines with J gene TRBJ1-5; no clear D. The V gene lost 3 bases and the J gene lost 5 bases, with 11 bases spanning the gap. The CDR3 has 14 residues. CDR1 and CDR2 from the germline V gene are LGHNA and YNFKEQ. Here the CDR3 reads CASSQGVGYQPQHF. As DNA, the CDR3 is TGTGCCAGCAGCCAGGGAGTGGGGTATCAGCCCCAGCATTTT.

The V and J genes are TRBV19 and TRBJ1-1, with a weak D call TRBD1 (5 bases). The CDR3 is 17 amino acids. CDR1 and CDR2 (germline): LNHDA, SQIVND (reference sequence). Trimming removed 3 bases from V and 5 bases from J, with 22 bases in between. The CDR3 reads CASSILRQGRERTEAFF. CDR3 coding DNA: TGTGCCAGTAGTATTCTGCGGCAGGGAAGGGAAAGGACTGAAGCTTTCTTT.

The chain joins TRBV7-6 to TRBJ2-5; weak D call: TRBD2 (6 bases). The CDR3 consists of 16 residues. Per the germline V gene, CDR1 is SGHVS and CDR2 is FNYEAQ. Trimming cost V 5 bases and J 5 bases, with 21 bases left between them. CDR3 protein: CASSHPPGEAWETQYF. Here the CDR3 DNA reads TGTGCCAGCAGCCACCCCCCGGGGGAAGCTTGGGAGACCCAGTACTTC.

The J gene is TRBJ1-2, the V gene TRBV28, with D perhaps matching TRBD1 (6 bases). The CDR3 covers 13 residues. The V and J ends lost 6 bases and 8 bases respectively, with 16 bases between them. CDR1 is MDHEN, CDR2 SYDVKM, per germline. CDR3 coding DNA: TGTGCCAGCAGCCACAGGGCTTCCTGGGGCTACACCTTC. Translated, it gives CASSHRASWGYTF.

The chain is built from TRBV7-9 and TRBJ1-1; TRBD1 matches at 7 bases. Germline trimming cut 2 bases from V and 4 bases from J; bases unmatched to any gene: 10. The CDR3 runs 16 residues. Germline CDR1 SEHNR, CDR2 FQNEAQ (reference sequence). CDR3 nucleotide sequence: TGTGCCAGCAGCTTAAAGAGGGGGCCGGTGGGCACTGAAGCTTTCTTT. It yields the protein CASSLKRGPVGTEAFF.

This chain links TRBV6-1 with TRBJ2-2; D might be TRBD2 (6 bases). Germline V gene sequence: CDR1 MNHNS, CDR2 SASEGT. The CDR3 has 14 residues. The ends were cut back, 4 bases at V and 3 bases at J, with 9 bases in the middle. The CDR3 spells CASSGSGHTGELFF. The DNA for the CDR3 is TGTGCCAGCAGTGGTAGCGGACACACCGGGGAGCTGTTTTTT.

The gene calls are TRBV5-1 and TRBJ1-1; possibly TRBD1 for D (6 bases). The CDR3 totals 14 residues. Germline V gives CDR1 SGHRS, CDR2 YFSETQ. Trimming took 0 bases from V and 5 from J, leaving 11 bases between them. The CDR3 loop is CASSLVGGTTEAFF. The CDR3 DNA is TGCGCCAGCAGCTTGGTTGGGGGCACGACTGAAGCTTTCTTT. Combining the CDR3 with reference TRBV5-1 and TRBJ1-1 gives the whole variable domain KAGVTQTPRYLIKTRGQQVTLSCSPISGHRSVSWYQQTPGQGLQFLFEYFSETQRNKGNFPGRFSGRQFSNSRSEMNVSTLELGDSALYLCASSLVGGTTEAFFGQGTRLTVV.

The V and J genes are TRBV6-1 and TRBJ1-2, with D unclear. Germline V gene sequence: CDR1 MNHNS, CDR2 SASEGT. V was cut by 5 bases and J by 3 bases, with 7 bases left in between. The CDR3 runs 12 residues. CDR3 protein: CASSLGDYGYTF. The CDR3 DNA sequence: TGTGCCAGCAGTCTGGGCGACTATGGCTACACCTTC.

In its sample, this clone was seen a few times. The genes are TRBV19 and TRBJ1-1; 8 nucleotides align to TRBD1. The CDR3 spans 15 residues. Unmatched junction bases numbered 11, after V lost 7 bases and J lost 4 bases. Germline V gene data show CDR1 as LNHDA and CDR2 as SQIVND (reference sequence). CDR3 DNA: TGTGCCAGTACCCCGCAGGGACAGGCAGGCACTGAAGCTTTCTTT. Protein product: CASTPQGQAGTEAFF.

The count of this clone is one. The chain employs TRBV28 and TRBJ2-5; 11 bases align to TRBD1. Losses at the gene ends were 4 bases for V and 4 bases for J; bases not matched to a gene: 5. There are 15 residues in the CDR3. Germline CDR1 reads MDHEN; CDR2 reads SYDVKM. This CDR3 reads CASSSPGTGGETQYF. CDR3 sequence (DNA): TGTGCCAGCAGTTCTCCCGGGACAGGGGGAGAGACCCAGTACTTC.

In DNA, the CDR3 is TGTGCCAGCAGCCAAACTACCCCGGGACAGGGGAGCCCCACCCAGTACTTC. This sequence encodes CASSQTTPGQGSPTQYF. V usage is TRBV2 and J usage is TRBJ2-5; 10 nucleotides agree with TRBD1. J was trimmed by 8 bases and V by 6 bases; bases with no gene match: 18. Germline V gene data show CDR1 as SNHLY and CDR2 as FYNNEI. The CDR3 totals 17 residues.

The rearrangement links TRBV25-1 to TRBJ1-1; 9 nucleotides agree with TRBD1. The V and J ends lost 10 bases and 7 bases, in that order; junction bases with no gene match: 13. Looked up from germline, CDR1 is MGHDK and CDR2 is SYGVNS. The CDR3 spans 14 residues. The CDR3 sequence: CATEASDRGGEAFF. CDR3 DNA: TGTGCCACAGAAGCCTCGGACAGGGGAGGTGAAGCTTTCTTT.

V is TRBV28 and J is TRBJ1-4; 7 nucleotides agree with TRBD1. Germline trimming cut 1 base from V and 3 bases from J; bases unmatched to any gene: 5. Germline V CDR1 and CDR2: MDHEN, SYDVKM. The CDR3 is 16 amino acids. CDR3: CASSLYWGQSNEKLFF. The DNA for the CDR3 is TGTGCCAGCAGTTTATACTGGGGACAGTCTAATGAAAAACTGTTTTTT.

This clone occurred once. V is TRBV7-2 and J is TRBJ1-1, with D perhaps TRBD1 (5 bases). The germline gives CDR1 SGHTA, CDR2 FQGNSA. The CDR3 spans 15 residues. Trimming removed 2 bases at V and 4 bases at J, with 14 bases between. The CDR3, as DNA: TGTGCCAGCAGCTTAAGCGGGGCGCAGGGCACTGAAGCTTTCTTT. Amino acids: CASSLSGAQGTEAFF.

Remarks on this clone: Other DNA sequences within the sample encode an identical CDR3. The chain combines TRBV4-2 with TRBJ1-3, with D hard to call. Trimming pared 0 bases from V and 4 bases from J, leaving 10 bases between. The CDR3 runs to 15 residues. CDR1 is LGHNA, CDR2 YNFKEQ, per germline. The CDR3 nucleotides are TGTGCCAGCAGCCAAGAGGCCGGGTGGGGAAACACCATATATTTT. Translating it yields CASSQEAGWGNTIYF.

CDR3 in DNA: TGTGCCAGCAGCTTACCCCGGCTGGGACATTTGAACACTGAAGCTTTCTTT. This encodes CASSLPRLGHLNTEAFF. The chain carries TRBV11-3 and TRBJ1-1, with TRBD1 as a possible D gene (6 bases). The V gene's germline CDR1 is SGHNT and CDR2 YENEEA. There are 17 residues in the CDR3. The V end was cut by 2 bases, the J end by 0 bases, with 16 bases between.